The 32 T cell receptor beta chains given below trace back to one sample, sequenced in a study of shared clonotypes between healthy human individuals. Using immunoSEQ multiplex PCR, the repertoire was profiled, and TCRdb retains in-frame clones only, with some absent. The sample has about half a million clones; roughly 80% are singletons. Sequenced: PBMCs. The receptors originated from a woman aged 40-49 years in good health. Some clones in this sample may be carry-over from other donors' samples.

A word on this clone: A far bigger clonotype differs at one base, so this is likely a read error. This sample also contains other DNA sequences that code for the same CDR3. CDR3 protein: CASSGLAEQETQYF. CDR3 bases: TGTGCCAGCAGTGGACTAGCGGAGCAAGAGACACAGTACTTC. The chain links TRBV28 to TRBJ2-5; 10 nucleotides line up with TRBD2. Germline lookup yields CDR1 MDHEN and CDR2 SYDVKM. The CDR3 spans 14 residues. The variable domain in full, completed from reference TRBV28 and TRBJ2-5, reads DVKVTQSSRYLVKRTGEKVFLECVQDMDHENMFWYRQDPGLGLRLIYFSYDVKMKEKGDIPEGYSVSREKKERFSLILESASTNQTSMYLCASSGLAEQETQYFGPGTRLLVL.

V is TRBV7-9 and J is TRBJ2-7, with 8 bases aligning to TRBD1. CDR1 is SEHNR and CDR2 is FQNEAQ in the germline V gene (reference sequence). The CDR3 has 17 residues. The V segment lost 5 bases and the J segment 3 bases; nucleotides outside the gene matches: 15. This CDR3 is CASSPTGTTGGHYEQYF. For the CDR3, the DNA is TGTGCCAGCAGCCCAACAGGTACTACAGGGGGACACTACGAGCAGTACTTC.

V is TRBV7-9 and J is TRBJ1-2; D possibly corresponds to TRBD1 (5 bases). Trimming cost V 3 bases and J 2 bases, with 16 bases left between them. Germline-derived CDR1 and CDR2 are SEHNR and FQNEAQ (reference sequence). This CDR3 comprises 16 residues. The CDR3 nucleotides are TGTGCCAGCAGCTTCTCCGTCGGGGGAGGAAACTATGGCTACACCTTC. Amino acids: CASSFSVGGGNYGYTF.

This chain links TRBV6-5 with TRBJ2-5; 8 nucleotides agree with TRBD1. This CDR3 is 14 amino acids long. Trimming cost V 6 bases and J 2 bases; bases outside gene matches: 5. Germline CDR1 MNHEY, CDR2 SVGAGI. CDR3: CASSRDRFQETQYF. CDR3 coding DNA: TGTGCCAGCAGCCGGGACAGGTTTCAAGAGACCCAGTACTTC.

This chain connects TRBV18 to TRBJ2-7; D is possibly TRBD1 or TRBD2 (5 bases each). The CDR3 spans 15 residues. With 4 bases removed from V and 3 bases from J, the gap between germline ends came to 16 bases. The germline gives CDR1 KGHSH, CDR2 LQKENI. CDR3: CASSQPGPSGYEQYF. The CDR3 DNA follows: TGTGCCAGCTCACAACCGGGACCCAGCGGCTACGAGCAGTACTTC.

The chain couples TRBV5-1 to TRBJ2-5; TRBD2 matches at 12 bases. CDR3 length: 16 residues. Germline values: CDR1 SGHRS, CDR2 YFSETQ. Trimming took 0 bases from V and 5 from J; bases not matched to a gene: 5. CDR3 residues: CASSLGLAGEGETQYF. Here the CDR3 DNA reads TGCGCCAGCAGCTTGGGACTAGCGGGAGAGGGGGAGACCCAGTACTTC.

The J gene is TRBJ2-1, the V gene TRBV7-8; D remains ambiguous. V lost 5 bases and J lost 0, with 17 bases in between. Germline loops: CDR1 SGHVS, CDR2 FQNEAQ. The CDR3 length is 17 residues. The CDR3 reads CASSPPTRRLSYNEQFF. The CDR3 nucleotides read TGTGCCAGCAGCCCCCCAACCCGACGGCTCTCCTACAATGAGCAGTTCTTC. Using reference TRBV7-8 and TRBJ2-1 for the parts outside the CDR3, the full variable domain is GAGVSQSPRYKVAKRGQDVALRCDPISGHVSLFWYQQALGQGPEFLTYFQNEAQLDKSGLPSDRFFAERPEGSVSTLKIQRTQQEDSAVYLCASSPPTRRLSYNEQFFGPGTRLTVL.

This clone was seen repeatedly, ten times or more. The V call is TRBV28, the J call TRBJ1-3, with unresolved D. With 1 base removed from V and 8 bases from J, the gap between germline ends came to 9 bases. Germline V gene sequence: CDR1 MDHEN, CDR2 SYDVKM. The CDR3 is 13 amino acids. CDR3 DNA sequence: TGTGCCAGCAGTTTATTCAACGGGTACACCATATATTTT. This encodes CASSLFNGYTIYF.

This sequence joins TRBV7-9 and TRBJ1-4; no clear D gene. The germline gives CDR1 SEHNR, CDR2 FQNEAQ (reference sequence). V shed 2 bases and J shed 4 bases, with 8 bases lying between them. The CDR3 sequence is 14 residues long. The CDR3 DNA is TGTGCCAGCAGCTTAAGGGTGAGTAATGAAAAACTGTTTTTT. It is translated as CASSLRVSNEKLFF.

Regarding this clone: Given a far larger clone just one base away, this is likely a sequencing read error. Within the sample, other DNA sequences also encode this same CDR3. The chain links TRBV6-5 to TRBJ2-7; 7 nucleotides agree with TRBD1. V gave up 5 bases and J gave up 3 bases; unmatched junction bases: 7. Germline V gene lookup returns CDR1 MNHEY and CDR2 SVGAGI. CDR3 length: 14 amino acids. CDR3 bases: TGTGCCAGCAGTACAAGACAGGGATTCTACGAGCAGTACTTC. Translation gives CASSTRQGFYEQYF.

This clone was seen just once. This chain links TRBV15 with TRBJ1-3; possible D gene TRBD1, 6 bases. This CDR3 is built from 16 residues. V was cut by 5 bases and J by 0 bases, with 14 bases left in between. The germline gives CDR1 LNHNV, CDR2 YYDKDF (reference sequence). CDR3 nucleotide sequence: TGTGCCACCAGCGGGACGGGACAAACCTCTGGAAACACCATATATTTT. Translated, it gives CATSGTGQTSGNTIYF.

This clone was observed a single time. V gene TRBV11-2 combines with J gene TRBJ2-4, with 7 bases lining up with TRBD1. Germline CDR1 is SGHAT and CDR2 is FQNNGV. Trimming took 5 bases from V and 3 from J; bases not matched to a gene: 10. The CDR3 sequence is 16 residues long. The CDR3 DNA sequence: TGTGCCAGCAGCAAGGGACCGACAGGGTACAAAAACATTCAGTACTTC. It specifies CASSKGPTGYKNIQYF.

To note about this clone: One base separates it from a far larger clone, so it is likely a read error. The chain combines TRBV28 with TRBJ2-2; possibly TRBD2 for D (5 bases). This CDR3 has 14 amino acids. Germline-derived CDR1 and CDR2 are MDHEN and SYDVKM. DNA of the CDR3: TGTGCCAGCCGCCCCCGAGGCCACACCGGGGAGCTGTCTTTT. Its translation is CASRPRGHTGELSF.

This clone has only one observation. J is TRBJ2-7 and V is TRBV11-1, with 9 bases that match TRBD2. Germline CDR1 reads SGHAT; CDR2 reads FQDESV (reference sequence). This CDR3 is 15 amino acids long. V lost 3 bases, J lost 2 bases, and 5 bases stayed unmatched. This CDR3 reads CASSLGGLAAYEQYF. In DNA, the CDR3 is TGTGCCAGCAGCTTGGGGGGACTAGCAGCCTACGAGCAGTACTTC.

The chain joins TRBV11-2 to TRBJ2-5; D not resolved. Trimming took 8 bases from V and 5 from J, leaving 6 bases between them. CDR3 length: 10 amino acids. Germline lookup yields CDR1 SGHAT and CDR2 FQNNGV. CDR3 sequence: CASGTETQYF. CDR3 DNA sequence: TGTGCCAGCGGCACCGAGACCCAGTACTTC. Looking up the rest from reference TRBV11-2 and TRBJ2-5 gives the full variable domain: EAGVAQSPRYKIIEKRQSVAFWCNPISGHATLYWYQQILGQGPKLLIQFQNNGVVDDSQLPKDRFSAERLKGVDSTLKIQPAKLEDSAVYLCASGTETQYFGPGTRLLVL.

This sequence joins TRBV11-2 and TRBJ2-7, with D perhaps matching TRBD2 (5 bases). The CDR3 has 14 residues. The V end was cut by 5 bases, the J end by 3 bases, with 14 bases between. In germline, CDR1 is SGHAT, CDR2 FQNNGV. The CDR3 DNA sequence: TGTGCCAGCAGCCGAAGCGGACTGAACTACGAGCAGTACTTC. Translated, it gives CASSRSGLNYEQYF.

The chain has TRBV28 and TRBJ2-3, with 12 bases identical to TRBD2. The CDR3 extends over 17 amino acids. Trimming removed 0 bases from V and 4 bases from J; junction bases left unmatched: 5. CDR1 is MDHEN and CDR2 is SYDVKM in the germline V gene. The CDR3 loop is CASSLWDLAGGPDTQYF. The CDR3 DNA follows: TGTGCCAGCAGTTTATGGGACCTAGCGGGAGGGCCAGATACGCAGTATTTT. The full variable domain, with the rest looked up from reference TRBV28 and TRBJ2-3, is DVKVTQSSRYLVKRTGEKVFLECVQDMDHENMFWYRQDPGLGLRLIYFSYDVKMKEKGDIPEGYSVSREKKERFSLILESASTNQTSMYLCASSLWDLAGGPDTQYFGPGTRLTVL.

In DNA, the CDR3 is TGTGCCAGTAGCAAGAGGGGGACAGTTTCCTACGAGCAGTACTTC. This encodes CASSKRGTVSYEQYF. The chain has TRBV19 and TRBJ2-7; 7 bases are a match to TRBD1. V lost 6 bases and J lost 1; bases outside the gene matches: 9. CDR3 length: 15 amino acids. CDR1 and CDR2 from the germline V gene are LNHDA and SQIVND (reference sequence). Full variable domain (remainder filled in from reference TRBV19 and TRBJ2-7): DGGITQSPKYLFRKEGQNVTLSCEQNLNHDAMYWYRQDPGQGLRLIYYSQIVNDFQKGDIAEGYSVSREKKESFPLTVTSAQKNPTAFYLCASSKRGTVSYEQYFGPGTRLTVT.

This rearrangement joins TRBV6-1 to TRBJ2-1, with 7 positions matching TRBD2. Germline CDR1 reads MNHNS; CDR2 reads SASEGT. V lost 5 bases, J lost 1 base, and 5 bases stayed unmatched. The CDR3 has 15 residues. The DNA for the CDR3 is TGTGCCAGCAGTTTGGGGGAGGGTTCCTACAATGAGCAGTTCTTC. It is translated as CASSLGEGSYNEQFF.

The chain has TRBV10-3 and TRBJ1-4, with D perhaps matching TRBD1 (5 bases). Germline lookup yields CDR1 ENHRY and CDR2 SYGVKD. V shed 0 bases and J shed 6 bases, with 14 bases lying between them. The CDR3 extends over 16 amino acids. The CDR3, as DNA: TGTGCCATCAGTGAGTCCTTCGGGGCGAACCATGAAAAACTGTTTTTT. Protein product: CAISESFGANHEKLFF.

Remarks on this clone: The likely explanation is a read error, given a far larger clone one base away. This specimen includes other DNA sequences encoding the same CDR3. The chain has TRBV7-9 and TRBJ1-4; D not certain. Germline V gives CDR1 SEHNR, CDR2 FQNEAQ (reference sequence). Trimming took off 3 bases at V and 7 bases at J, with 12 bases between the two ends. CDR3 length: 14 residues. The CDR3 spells CASSLALTGEKLFF. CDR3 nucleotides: TGTGCCAGCAGCTTGGCGCTAACGGGTGAAAAACTGTTTTTT.

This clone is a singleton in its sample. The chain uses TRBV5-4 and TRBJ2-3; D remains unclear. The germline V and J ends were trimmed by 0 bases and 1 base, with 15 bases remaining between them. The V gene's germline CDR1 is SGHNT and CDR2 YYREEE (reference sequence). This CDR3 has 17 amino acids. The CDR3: CASSLDPGQVRTDTQYF. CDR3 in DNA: TGTGCCAGCAGCTTGGACCCCGGTCAGGTGCGCACAGATACGCAGTATTTT. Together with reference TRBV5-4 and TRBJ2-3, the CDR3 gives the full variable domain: ETGVTQSPTHLIKTRGQQVTLRCSSQSGHNTVSWYQQALGQGPQFIFQYYREEENGRGNFPPRFSGLQFPNYSSELNVNALELDDSALYLCASSLDPGQVRTDTQYFGPGTRLTVL.

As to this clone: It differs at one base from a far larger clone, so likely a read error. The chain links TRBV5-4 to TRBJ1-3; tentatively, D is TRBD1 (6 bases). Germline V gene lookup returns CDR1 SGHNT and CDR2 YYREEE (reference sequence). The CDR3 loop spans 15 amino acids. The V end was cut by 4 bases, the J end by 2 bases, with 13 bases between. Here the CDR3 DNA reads TGTGCCAGCAGCCGCGTACAGGGAACTGGAAACACCATATATTTT. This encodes CASSRVQGTGNTIYF. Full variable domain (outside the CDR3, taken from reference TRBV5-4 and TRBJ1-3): ETGVTQSPTHLIKTRGQQVTLRCSSQSGHNTVSWYQQALGQGPQFIFQYYREEENGRGNFPPRFSGLQFPNYSSELNVNALELDDSALYLCASSRVQGTGNTIYFGEGSWLTVV.

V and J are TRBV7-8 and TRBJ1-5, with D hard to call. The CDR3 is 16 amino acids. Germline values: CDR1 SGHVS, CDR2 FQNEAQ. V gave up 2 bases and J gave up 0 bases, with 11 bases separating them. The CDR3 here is CASSLSLPTSNQPQHF. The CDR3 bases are TGTGCCAGCAGCTTATCTTTGCCAACTAGCAATCAGCCCCAGCATTTT.

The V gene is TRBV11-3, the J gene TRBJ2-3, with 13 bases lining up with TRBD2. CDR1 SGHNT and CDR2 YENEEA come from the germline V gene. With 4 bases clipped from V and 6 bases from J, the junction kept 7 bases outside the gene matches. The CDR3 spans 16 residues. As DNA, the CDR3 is TGTGCCAGCAGCTCCGGACTAGCGGGAGCGGACGATACGCAGTATTTT. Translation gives CASSSGLAGADDTQYF. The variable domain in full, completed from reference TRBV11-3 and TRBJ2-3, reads EAGVVQSPRYKIIEKKQPVAFWCNPISGHNTLYWYLQNLGQGPELLIRYENEEAVDDSQLPKDRFSAERLKGVDSTLKIQPAELGDSAVYLCASSSGLAGADDTQYFGPGTRLTVL.

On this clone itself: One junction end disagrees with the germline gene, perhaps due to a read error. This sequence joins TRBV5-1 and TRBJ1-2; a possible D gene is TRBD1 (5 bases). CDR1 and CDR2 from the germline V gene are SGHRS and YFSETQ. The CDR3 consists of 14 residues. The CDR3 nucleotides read TGCGCCAGCAGCTTGTCGTCAGGGCACTATGGCCACACCTTC. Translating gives CASSLSSGHYGHTF.

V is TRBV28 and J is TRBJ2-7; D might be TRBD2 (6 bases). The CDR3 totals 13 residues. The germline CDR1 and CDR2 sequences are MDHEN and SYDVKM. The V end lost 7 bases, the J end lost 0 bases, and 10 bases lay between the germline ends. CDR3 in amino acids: CASTGSVSYEQYF. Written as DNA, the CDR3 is TGTGCCAGCACCGGGAGTGTCTCCTACGAGCAGTACTTC.

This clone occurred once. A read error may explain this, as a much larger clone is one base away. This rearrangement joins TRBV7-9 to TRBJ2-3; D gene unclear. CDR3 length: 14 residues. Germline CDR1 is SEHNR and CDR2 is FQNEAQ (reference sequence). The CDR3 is CVSSPPASGDTQYF. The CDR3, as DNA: TGTGTCAGCAGCCCCCCTGCATCGGGAGATACGCAGTATTTT.

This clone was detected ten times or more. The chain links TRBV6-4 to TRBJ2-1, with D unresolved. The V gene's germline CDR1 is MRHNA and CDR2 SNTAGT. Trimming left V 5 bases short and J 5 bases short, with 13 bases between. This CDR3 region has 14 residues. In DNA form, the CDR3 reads TGTGCCAGCAGTCTGAACAGCCCGGACAATGAGCAGTTCTTC. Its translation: CASSLNSPDNEQFF.

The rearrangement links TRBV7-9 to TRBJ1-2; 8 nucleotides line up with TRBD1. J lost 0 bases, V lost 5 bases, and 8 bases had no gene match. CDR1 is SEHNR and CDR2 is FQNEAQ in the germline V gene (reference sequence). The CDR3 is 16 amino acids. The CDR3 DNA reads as TGTGCCAGCAGCCTGGCAGGGGGCCAGGCTAACTATGGCTACACCTTC. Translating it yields CASSLAGGQANYGYTF. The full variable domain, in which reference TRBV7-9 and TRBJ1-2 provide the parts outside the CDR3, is DTGVSQNPRHKITKRGQNVTFRCDPISEHNRLYWYRQTLGQGPEFLTYFQNEAQLEKSRLLSDRFSAERPKGSFSTLEIQRTEQGDSAMYLCASSLAGGQANYGYTFGSGTRLTVV.

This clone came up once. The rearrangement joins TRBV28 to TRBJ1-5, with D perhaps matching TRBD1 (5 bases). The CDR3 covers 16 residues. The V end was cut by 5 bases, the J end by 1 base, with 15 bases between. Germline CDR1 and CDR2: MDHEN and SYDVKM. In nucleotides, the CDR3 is TGTGCCAGCAGTCCCCCCCTCCAGGGAAGCAATCAGCCCCAGCATTTT. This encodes CASSPPLQGSNQPQHF.

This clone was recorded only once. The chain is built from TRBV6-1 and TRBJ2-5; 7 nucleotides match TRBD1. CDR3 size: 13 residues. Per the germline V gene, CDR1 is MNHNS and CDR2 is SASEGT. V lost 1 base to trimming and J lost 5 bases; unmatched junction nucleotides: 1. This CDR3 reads CASSEEDRETQYF. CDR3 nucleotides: TGTGCCAGCAGTGAAGAGGACAGGGAGACCCAGTACTTC.